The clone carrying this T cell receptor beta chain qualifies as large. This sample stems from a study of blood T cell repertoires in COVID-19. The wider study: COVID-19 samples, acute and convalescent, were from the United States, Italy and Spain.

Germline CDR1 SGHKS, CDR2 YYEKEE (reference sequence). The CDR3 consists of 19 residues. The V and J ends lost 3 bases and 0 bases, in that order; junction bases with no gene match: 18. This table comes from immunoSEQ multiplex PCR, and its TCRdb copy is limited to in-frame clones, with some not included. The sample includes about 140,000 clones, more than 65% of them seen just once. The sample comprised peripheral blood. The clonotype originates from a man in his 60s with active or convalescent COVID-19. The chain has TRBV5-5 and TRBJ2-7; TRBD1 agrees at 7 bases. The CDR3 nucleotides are TGTGCCAGCAGCTCCCCGGGACAGCGAGTAACTGGTGGCTCCTACGAGCAGTACTTC. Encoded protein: CASSSPGQRVTGGSYEQYF.